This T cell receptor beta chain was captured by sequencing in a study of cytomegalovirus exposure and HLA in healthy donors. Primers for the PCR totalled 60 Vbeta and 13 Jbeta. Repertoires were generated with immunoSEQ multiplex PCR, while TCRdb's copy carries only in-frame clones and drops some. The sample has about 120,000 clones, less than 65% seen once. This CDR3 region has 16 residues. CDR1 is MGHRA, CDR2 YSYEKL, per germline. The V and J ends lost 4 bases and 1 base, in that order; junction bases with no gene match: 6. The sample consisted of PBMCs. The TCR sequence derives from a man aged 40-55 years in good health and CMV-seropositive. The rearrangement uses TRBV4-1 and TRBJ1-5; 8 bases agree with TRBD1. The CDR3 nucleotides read TGCGCCAGCAGCCGCGGACAGGGCCCGAGCAATCAGCCCCAGCATTTT. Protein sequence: CASSRGQGPSNQPQHF.